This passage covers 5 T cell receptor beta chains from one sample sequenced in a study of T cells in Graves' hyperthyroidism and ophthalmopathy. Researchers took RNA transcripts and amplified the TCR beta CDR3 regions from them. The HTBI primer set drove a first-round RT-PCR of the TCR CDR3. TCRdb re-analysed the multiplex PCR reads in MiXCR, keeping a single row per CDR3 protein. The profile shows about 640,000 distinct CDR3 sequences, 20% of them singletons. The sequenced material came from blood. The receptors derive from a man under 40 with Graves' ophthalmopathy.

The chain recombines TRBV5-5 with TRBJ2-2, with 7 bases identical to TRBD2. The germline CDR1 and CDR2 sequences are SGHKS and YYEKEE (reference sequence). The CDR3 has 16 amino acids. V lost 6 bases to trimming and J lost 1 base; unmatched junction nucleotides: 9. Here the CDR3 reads CASNSKGLLNTGELFF. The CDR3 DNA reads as TGTGCCAGCAACTCTAAGGGACTACTGAACACCGGGGAGCTGTTTTTT.

The DNA of the CDR3 is TGTGCCAGTAGTCCCTGGACGGGTAACTACGAGCAGTACTTC. Amino acid sequence: CASSPWTGNYEQYF. The J gene is TRBJ2-7, the V gene TRBV19, with no clear D. Germline CDR1 and CDR2: LNHDA and SQIVND (reference sequence). The CDR3 runs to 14 residues. Trimming took 5 bases from V and 3 from J, leaving 14 bases between them.

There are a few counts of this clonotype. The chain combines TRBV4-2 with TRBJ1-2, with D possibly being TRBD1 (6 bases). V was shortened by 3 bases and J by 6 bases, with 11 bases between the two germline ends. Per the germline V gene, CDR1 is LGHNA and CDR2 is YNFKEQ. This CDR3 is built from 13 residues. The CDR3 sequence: CASSQESGDGYTF. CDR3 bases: TGTGCCAGCAGCCAGGAATCAGGGGATGGCTACACCTTC.

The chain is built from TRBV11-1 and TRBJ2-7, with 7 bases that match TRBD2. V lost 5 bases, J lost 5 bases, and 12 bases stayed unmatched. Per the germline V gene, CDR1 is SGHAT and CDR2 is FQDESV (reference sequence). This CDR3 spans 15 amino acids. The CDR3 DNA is TGTGCCAGCAGCCAAGTTGTGACTAGCAGCAACGAGCAGTACTTC. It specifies CASSQVVTSSNEQYF. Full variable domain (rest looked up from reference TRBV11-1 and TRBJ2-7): EAEVAQSPRYKITEKSQAVAFWCDPISGHATLYWYRQILGQGPELLVQFQDESVVDDSQLPKDRFSAERLKGVDSTLKIQPAELGDSAMYLCASSQVVTSSNEQYFGPGTRLTVT.

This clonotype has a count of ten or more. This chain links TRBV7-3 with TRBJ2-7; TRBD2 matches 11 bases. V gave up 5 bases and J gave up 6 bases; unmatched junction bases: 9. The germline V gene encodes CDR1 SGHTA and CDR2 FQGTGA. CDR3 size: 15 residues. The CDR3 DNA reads TGTGCCAGCAGCCCGACTAGCGGGGCGGGCATCGAGCAGTACTTC. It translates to CASSPTSGAGIEQYF.